The following is a TCR beta chain sequence with its context. Its target is unknown. Produced via immunoSEQ multiplex PCR; TCRdb's table is partial and in-frame only. The table has nearly 20,000 clones, 79% seen once. The sample comes from a study of T cell clonotyping in hematopoietic cell transplantation. Findings and limits, study-wide: Broader posttransplant TCR repertoire diversity was predicted by graft donor and pretransplant recipient Inverse Simpson Index values.

Trimming left V 1 base short and J 6 bases short, with 6 bases between. The CDR3 loop spans 13 amino acids. CDR1 is SGHTA and CDR2 is FQGNSA in the germline V gene. The V gene is TRBV7-2, the J gene TRBJ2-2, with a weak D call TRBD1 (6 bases). The sequence was obtained from a man aged 55-75 years in good health. Some clones in this sample may be carry-over from other donors' samples. Sequences were obtained from peripheral blood mononuclear cells. In DNA, the CDR3 is TGTGCCAGCAGCTTAGAGGGGGCCGGGGAGCTGTTTTTT. It yields the protein CASSLEGAGELFF.